The clone carrying this T cell receptor beta chain was seen a single time. Clones were read by immunoSEQ multiplex PCR, and TCRdb kept only the in-frame ones, dropping some. Counted here are approximately 45,000 clones, about 90% occurring once; the ten biggest clones make up approximately 5%. The record originates from a study of blood T cell repertoires in COVID-19. Overall study: The United States, Italy and Spain supplied acute and convalescent COVID-19 samples. Sample material is recorded as cDNA or gDNA derived from T cells, B-cell-depleted T cells, or PBMCs.

Germline-derived CDR1 and CDR2 are KGHDR and SFDVKD. J lost 5 bases, V lost 4 bases, and 4 bases had no gene match. The CDR3 has 15 residues. The TCR sequence derives from a human donor in a cohort sampled during active COVID-19. The chain joins TRBV24-1 to TRBJ2-1; 10 bases line up with TRBD1. Specimen: peripheral blood. The CDR3 loop is CATSDTGTGDNEQFF. The CDR3 DNA is TGTGCCACCAGTGACACCGGGACAGGGGACAATGAGCAGTTCTTC.